Listed here are 7 T cell receptor beta chains from one sample, sequenced in a study of blood T cell repertoires in COVID-19. Profiling relied on immunoSEQ multiplex PCR, and the TCRdb table lists in-frame clones only, not all of them. The data contain some 240,000 clones, around 83% of them singletons. The sample was peripheral blood. The receptor source for this set is a woman between 35 and 50 years old who had recovered from COVID-19.

The chain couples TRBV5-1 to TRBJ1-3, with D hard to call. CDR3 size: 14 residues. CDR1 is SGHRS and CDR2 is YFSETQ in the germline V gene. V shed 5 bases and J shed 1 base, with 10 bases lying between them. CDR3 amino acids: CASRTPGSGNTIYF. The CDR3 nucleotides read TGCGCCAGCAGGACCCCCGGGTCTGGAAACACCATATATTTT. The full variable domain, rest sourced from reference TRBV5-1 and TRBJ1-3, is KAGVTQTPRYLIKTRGQQVTLSCSPISGHRSVSWYQQTPGQGLQFLFEYFSETQRNKGNFPGRFSGRQFSNSRSEMNVSTLELGDSALYLCASRTPGSGNTIYFGEGSWLTVV.

The chain recombines TRBV5-8 with TRBJ1-1; 12 bases align to TRBD1. The trim removed 3 bases at V and 1 base at J, leaving 1 base unmatched. This CDR3 spans 15 amino acids. Germline CDR1 and CDR2: SGHTS and YDEGEE. The CDR3 bases are TGTGCCAGCAGCTGGGGACAGGGGGCGAACACTGAAGCTTTCTTT. Its translation: CASSWGQGANTEAFF.

This clone was seen a few times. In DNA, the CDR3 is TGTGCCAGCAGTGGGATGAGTAACGACTTGAACACTGAAGCTTTCTTT. Translated, it gives CASSGMSNDLNTEAFF. The chain has TRBV6-1 and TRBJ1-1; D is uncertain. This CDR3 is built from 16 residues. The V gene's germline CDR1 is MNHNS and CDR2 SASEGT. Trimming took 4 bases from V and 0 from J, leaving 15 bases between them.

The chain employs TRBV18 and TRBJ1-1; 10 bases map to TRBD1. The CDR3 spans 14 residues. The trim removed 6 bases at V and 11 bases at J, leaving 12 bases unmatched. CDR1 is KGHSH and CDR2 is LQKENI in the germline V gene. CDR3 sequence (DNA): TGTGCCAGCTCCGCCGGGACAGGGGTGTTTTCGGCTTTCTTT. Protein product: CASSAGTGVFSAFF.

This clone was found a few times. The chain has TRBV27 and TRBJ1-1; TRBD1 agrees at 11 bases. Per germline, CDR1 MNHEY and CDR2 SMNVEV (reference sequence). The V and J ends lost 6 bases and 3 bases, in that order; junction bases with no gene match: 3. The CDR3 extends over 14 amino acids. The CDR3 sequence is CASRLGQGDTEAFF. As DNA, the CDR3 is TGTGCCAGCAGGTTGGGACAGGGGGACACTGAAGCTTTCTTT.

The chain employs TRBV7-2 and TRBJ2-1; 10 bases line up with TRBD2. The germline CDR1 and CDR2 sequences are SGHTA and FQGNSA. V was pared by 0 bases and J by 8 bases, with 7 bases of the junction left unmatched. CDR3 size: 16 residues. The CDR3 loop is CASSLAGSGGIHEQFF. DNA of the CDR3: TGTGCCAGCAGCTTAGCGGGTAGCGGGGGGATTCATGAGCAGTTCTTC.

The chain joins TRBV3-1 (or the pseudogene TRBV3-2) to TRBJ2-5; 7 nucleotides line up with TRBD1. Germline loops: CDR1 LGHDT, CDR2 YNNKEL (reference sequence). J gave up 5 bases and V 7 bases, and 10 bases lay outside the gene matches. The CDR3 extends over 14 amino acids. The CDR3 DNA is TGTGCCAGCACTCCGGGACAGCTCCTGGAGACCCAGTACTTC. Translation: CASTPGQLLETQYF.